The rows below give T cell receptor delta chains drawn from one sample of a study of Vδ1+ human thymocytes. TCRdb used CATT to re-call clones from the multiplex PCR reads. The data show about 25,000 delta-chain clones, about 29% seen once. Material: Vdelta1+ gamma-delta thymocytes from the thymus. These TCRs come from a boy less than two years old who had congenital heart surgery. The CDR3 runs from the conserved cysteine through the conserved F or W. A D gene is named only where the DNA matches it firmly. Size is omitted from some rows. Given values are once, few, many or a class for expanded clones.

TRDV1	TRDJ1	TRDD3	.	CALGERKCPSSTGGYALRYSDKLIF	TGTGCTCTTGGGGAACGTAAATGTCCTTCGTCTACTGGGGGATACGCGTTGAGGTACTCCGATAAACTCATCTTT
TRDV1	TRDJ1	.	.	CALGKARGVRVGYGADKLIF	TGTGCTCTTGGGAAGGCCAGGGGCGTCAGAGTTGGGTACGGTGCTGATAAACTCATCTTT
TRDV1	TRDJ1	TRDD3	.	CALGERPPLVYWGMKRYADKLIF	TGTGCTCTTGGGGAAAGGCCGCCCCTTGTCTACTGGGGGATGAAAAGGTACGCCGATAAACTCATCTTT
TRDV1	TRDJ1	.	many	CALGEFEQGAYILAWGATDKLIF	TGTGCTCTTGGGGAATTTGAGCAAGGAGCCTATATACTGGCGTGGGGGGCCACCGATAAACTCATCTTT
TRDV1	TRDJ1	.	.	CALGELDYADKLIF	TGTGCTCTTGGGGAACTAGATTATGCCGATAAACTCATCTTT
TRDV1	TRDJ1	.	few	CALGGPNFQGVRGLIF	TGTGCTCTTGGGGGACCGAACTTTCAGGGGGTCCGGGGACTCATCTTT
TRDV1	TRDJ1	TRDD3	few	CALGKVRTGGHYTDKLIF	TGTGCTCTTGGAAAAGTACGGACTGGGGGACACTACACCGATAAACTCATCTTT
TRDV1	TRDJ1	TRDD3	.	CALGREEPCNITGGYAYKLIF	TGTGCTCTTGGGAGAGAGGAGCCCTGCAACATTACTGGGGGATACGCGTATAAACTCATCTTT
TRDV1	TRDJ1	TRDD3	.	CALGEPLLRWAGGYAAHLYTDKLIF	TGTGCTCTTGGGGAGCCCCTCCTACGGTGGGCTGGGGGATACGCGGCGCACCTCTACACCGATAAACTCATCTTT
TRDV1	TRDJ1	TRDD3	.	CALGELPTAYTIWGPRSDKLIF	TGTGCTCTTGGGGAACTCCCTACGGCATATACTATCTGGGGGCCCCGGAGCGATAAACTCATCTTT
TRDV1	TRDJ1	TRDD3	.	CALGKSTTGWGIRGWTDKLIF	TGTGCTCTTGGGAAATCTACGACAGGCTGGGGGATAAGAGGTTGGACCGATAAACTCATCTTT
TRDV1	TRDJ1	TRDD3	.	CALEKTRDTRHKLIF	TGTGCTCTTGAGAAAACAAGGGATACAAGGCATAAACTCATCTTT
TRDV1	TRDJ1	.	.	CALGEISGTYSDKLIF	TGTGCTCTTGGGGAAATCTCGGGGACATACTCCGATAAACTCATCTTT
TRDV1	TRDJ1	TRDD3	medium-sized	CALGELILGGYAGYTDKLIF	TGTGCTCTTGGGGAACTAATACTTGGGGGATACGCCGGGTACACCGATAAACTCATCTTT
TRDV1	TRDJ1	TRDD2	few	CALGELDDFLLEVRPPDKLIF	TGTGCTCTTGGGGAACTAGATGACTTCCTACTGGAGGTCCGACCGCCCGATAAACTCATCTTT
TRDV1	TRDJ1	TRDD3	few	CALGDSFYWGAPTDKLIF	TGTGCTCTTGGGGATTCCTTCTACTGGGGGGCGCCCACCGATAAACTCATCTTT
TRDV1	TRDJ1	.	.	CALGGAYGGTRWGTDKLIF	TGTGCTCTTGGGGGAGCCTACGGGGGGACCCGTTGGGGCACCGATAAACTCATCTTT
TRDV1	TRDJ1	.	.	CALGTGILSTDKLIF	TGTGCTCTTGGTACTGGTATTTTGAGTACCGATAAACTCATCTTT
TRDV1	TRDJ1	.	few	CALGDAGDFLRPTGGPYTDKLIF	TGTGCTCTTGGGGATGCTGGGGACTTCCTACGGCCGACTGGGGGACCTTACACCGATAAACTCATCTTT
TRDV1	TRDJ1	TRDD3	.	CALGGPNIGGRCTDKLIF	TGTGCTCTTGGGGGCCCAAATATTGGGGGAAGATGCACCGATAAACTCATCTTT
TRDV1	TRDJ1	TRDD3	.	CALGERGGLLGGILEKLIF	TGTGCTCTTGGGGAAAGGGGAGGTCTTCTCGGGGGGATACTCGAGAAACTCATCTTT
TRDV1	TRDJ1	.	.	CALGPGGKRSPHPGVTKVGVNDKLIF	TGTGCTCTTGGGCCAGGTGGAAAGAGAAGCCCCCACCCCGGTGTTACTAAGGTGGGGGTTAACGATAAACTCATCTTT
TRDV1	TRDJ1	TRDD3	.	CALGFYPREWGIHGPSYTDKLIF	TGTGCTCTTGGGTTCTACCCGCGGGAATGGGGGATACACGGCCCCTCGTACACCGATAAACTCATCTTT
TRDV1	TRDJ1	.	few	CALGEVLGGQPSPPDKLIF	TGTGCTCTTGGGGAAGTTTTAGGGGGTCAACCTTCCCCACCCGATAAACTCATCTTT
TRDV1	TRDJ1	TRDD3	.	CALGPLGAPDKLIF	TGTGCTCTTGGGCCCCTGGGGGCCCCCGATAAACTCATCTTT
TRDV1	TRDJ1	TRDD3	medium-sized	CALGEPPHLPTGGYRELIF	TGTGCTCTTGGGGAACCCCCCCACCTTCCTACTGGGGGATACCGTGAACTCATCTTT
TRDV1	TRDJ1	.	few	CALGEREPIRIKGIHPRPDKLIF	TGTGCTCTTGGGGAACGGGAGCCCATCCGAATTAAGGGGATCCACCCGAGGCCCGATAAACTCATCTTT
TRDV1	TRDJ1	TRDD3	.	CALGERPNLLGDTDKLIF	TGTGCTCTTGGGGAACGCCCCAACCTACTGGGGGATACCGATAAACTCATCTTT
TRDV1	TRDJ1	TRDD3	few	CALGMLTCPIGGYANKLIF	TGTGCTCTTGGGATGCTGACCTGCCCCATCGGGGGATACGCGAATAAACTCATCTTT
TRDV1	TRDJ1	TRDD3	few	CALGGLPVDGGYRTDKLIF	TGTGCTCTTGGGGGGCTTCCTGTTGATGGGGGATACCGCACCGATAAACTCATCTTT
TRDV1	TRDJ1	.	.	CALGDQIVPSYGTNRGIPGRTTDKLIF	TGTGCTCTTGGGGACCAAATAGTTCCTTCCTACGGAACCAATCGGGGGATACCCGGGCGAACCACCGATAAACTCATCTTT
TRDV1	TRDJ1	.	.	CALGVESGLLNYSLYTDKLIF	TGTGCTCTCGGGGTAGAGTCTGGGTTGTTAAACTACTCGCTATACACCGATAAACTCATCTTT
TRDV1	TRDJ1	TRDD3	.	CALGVLGGYGSAGKLIF	TGTGCTCTTGGGGTTCTTGGGGGATACGGTTCTGCGGGTAAACTCATCTTT
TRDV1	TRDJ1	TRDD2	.	CALLFLPGILGSTDKLIF	TGTGCTCTCCTCTTCCTACCGGGGATTTTGGGGTCCACCGATAAACTCATCTTT
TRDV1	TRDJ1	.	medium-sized	CALGEQFPPKLIF	TGTGCTCTTGGGGAGCAGTTCCCGCCTAAACTCATCTTT
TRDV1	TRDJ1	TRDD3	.	CALGEWPAPPLGDSDTDKLIF	TGTGCTCTTGGGGAATGGCCGGCTCCACCTCTGGGGGATAGCGACACCGATAAACTCATCTTT
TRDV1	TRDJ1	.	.	CALGETTDKLIF	TGTGCTCTTGGGGAAACCACGGATAAACTCATCTTT
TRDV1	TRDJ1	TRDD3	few	CALGERGWGNTDKLIF	TGTGCTCTTGGGGAACGCGGGTGGGGGAACACCGATAAACTCATCTTT
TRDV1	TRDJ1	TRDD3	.	CALGEHNLLLGDTGPYTDKLIF	TGTGCTCTTGGGGAACATAACCTTCTTCTGGGGGATACCGGTCCATACACCGATAAACTCATCTTT
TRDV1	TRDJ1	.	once	CALGVALPQVLKRGTDKLIF	TGTGCTCTTGGGGTGGCCCTTCCCCAGGTCCTCAAACGGGGTACCGATAAACTCATCTTT
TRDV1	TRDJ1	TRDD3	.	CALGEPPRYWGPHTDKLIF	TGTGCTCTTGGGGAACCGCCCCGGTACTGGGGGCCCCACACCGATAAACTCATCTTT
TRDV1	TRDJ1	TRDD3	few	CALGELVWNAGGYTGCKLIF	TGTGCTCTTGGGGAACTCGTTTGGAATGCAGGGGGATACACAGGGTGTAAACTCATCTTT
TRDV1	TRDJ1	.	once	CALGNPYNTCGTDKLIF	TGTGCTCTTGGGAACCCCTACAACACTTGTGGCACCGATAAACTCATCTTT
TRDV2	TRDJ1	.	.	CACDTGEAKLIF	TGTGCCTGTGACACTGGGGAAGCGAAACTCATCTTT
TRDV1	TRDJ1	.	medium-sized	CALGEQSPGVLIF	TGTGCTCTTGGGGAACAAAGCCCGGGTGTTCTCATCTTT
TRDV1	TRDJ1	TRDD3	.	CALGAPFDPEQNDLLGEGDKLIF	TGTGCTCTTGGGGCCCCCTTCGACCCAGAACAGAACGACCTACTGGGGGAGGGCGATAAACTCATCTTT
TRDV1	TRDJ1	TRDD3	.	CALGEPQAPIHWGKLIF	TGTGCTCTTGGGGAACCGCAGGCACCTATTCACTGGGGTAAACTCATCTTT
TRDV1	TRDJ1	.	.	CALGEKIAIPATDKLIF	TGTGCTCTTGGGGAAAAAATTGCCATTCCTGCGACCGATAAACTCATCTTT
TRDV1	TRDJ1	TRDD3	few	CALGRLANWGPASTDKLIF	TGTGCTCTTGGGAGGCTAGCTAACTGGGGGCCCGCGAGCACCGATAAACTCATCTTT
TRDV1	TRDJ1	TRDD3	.	CALGGPSPNWGLPVDTDKLIF	TGTGCTCTTGGGGGGCCTTCGCCTAACTGGGGCCTACCAGTCGACACCGATAAACTCATCTTT
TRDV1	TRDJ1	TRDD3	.	CALGNAGETERNGGYWWADKLIF	TGTGCTCTTGGGAACGCGGGAGAGACGGAGAGAAATGGGGGATACTGGTGGGCCGATAAACTCATCTTT
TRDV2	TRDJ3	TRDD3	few	CACDTLVLGDHRSSWDTRQMFF	TGTGCCTGTGACACCCTCGTACTGGGGGACCATAGAAGCTCCTGGGACACCCGACAGATGTTTTTC
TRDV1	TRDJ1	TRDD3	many	CALGELLGDTPYTDKLIF	TGTGCTCTTGGGGAACTCCTGGGGGATACGCCGTACACCGATAAACTCATCTTT